A single sample gave rise to the 25 T cell receptor beta chains below, sequenced in a study of blood T cell repertoires in COVID-19. Libraries were prepared by immunoSEQ multiplex PCR; TCRdb keeps only in-frame clonotypes and omits some of them. The top ten clones hold 0.6% to 0.7% of a sample with about 410,000 clones, 90% of them seen once. The sequencing input was PBMCs or T cells enriched from blood (not recorded which). These receptors were obtained from a man between 18 and 29 years old who had recovered from COVID-19.

This chain links TRBV7-3 with TRBJ1-1, with 7 bases aligning to TRBD1. From germline, CDR1 is SGHTA and CDR2 FQGTGA. The CDR3 spans 14 residues. Trimming took 6 bases from V and 2 from J; bases not matched to a gene: 6. The CDR3 region is CASRQDRANTEAFF. As DNA, the CDR3 is TGTGCCAGCAGACAAGACAGGGCTAACACTGAAGCTTTCTTT.

The chain couples TRBV27 to TRBJ1-4; possibly TRBD1 for D (6 bases). The germline V and J ends were trimmed by 7 bases and 6 bases, with 21 bases remaining between them. The CDR3 runs 16 residues. Germline lookup yields CDR1 MNHEY and CDR2 SMNVEV (reference sequence). CDR3: CASTRYKGGVDEKLFF. The CDR3 bases are TGTGCCAGCACCCGCTACAAAGGGGGAGTTGATGAAAAACTGTTTTTT.

The chain employs TRBV2 and TRBJ2-5, with a possible D match to TRBD2 (6 bases). V lost 7 bases to trimming and J lost 7 bases, with 19 bases between them. The CDR3 runs 14 residues. Per the germline V gene, CDR1 is SNHLY and CDR2 is FYNNEI. DNA of the CDR3: TGTGCCAGCACCTATACGGGGGATTTAGGGACCCAGTACTTC. This encodes CASTYTGDLGTQYF.

The chain joins TRBV5-6 to TRBJ1-6, with 11 bases lining up with TRBD1. Looked up from germline, CDR1 is SGHDT and CDR2 is YYEEEE. CDR3 length: 15 residues. With V trimmed by 4 bases and J by 8 bases, 5 bases remained unmatched. CDR3: CASSPDRGLDSPLHF. The CDR3 DNA is TGTGCCAGCAGCCCGGACAGGGGGCTGGATTCACCCCTCCACTTT.

The chain is built from TRBV28 and TRBJ1-1; D possibly corresponds to TRBD1 (5 bases). Looked up from germline, CDR1 is MDHEN and CDR2 is SYDVKM. The CDR3 contains 15 residues. V dropped 6 bases and J dropped 3 bases, with 17 bases sitting between them. Here the CDR3 reads CASRRPGGSYTEAFF. Here the CDR3 DNA reads TGTGCCAGCAGACGCCCCGGGGGGAGCTACACTGAAGCTTTCTTT.

V and J are TRBV28 and TRBJ1-2, with TRBD1 as a possible D gene (5 bases). V lost 5 bases to trimming and J lost 8 bases, with 15 bases between them. This CDR3 contains 13 residues. Germline-derived CDR1 and CDR2 are MDHEN and SYDVKM. The CDR3 bases are TGTGCCAGCAGTCTAGGGACTCCAGGGGGCTACACCTTC. It encodes CASSLGTPGGYTF.

The V call is TRBV27, the J call TRBJ2-2; 10 bases agree with TRBD2. The V segment lost 10 bases and the J segment 3 bases; nucleotides outside the gene matches: 17. This CDR3 spans 18 amino acids. Germline CDR1 and CDR2: MNHEY and SMNVEV (reference sequence). The CDR3 bases are TGTGCCACAGCAGTAGCAGGAGCGGGAGGGCCGTACACCGGGGAGCTGTTTTTT. Protein: CATAVAGAGGPYTGELFF.

The CDR3 nucleotides read TGTGCCAGCAGCCTTTTGGCAGCGGGAGTCCATGAGCAGTTCTTC. Translated: CASSLLAAGVHEQFF. The gene calls are TRBV7-3 and TRBJ2-1, with TRBD2 identical over 8 bases. Germline loops: CDR1 SGHTA, CDR2 FQGTGA. This CDR3 contains 15 residues. V shed 5 bases, J shed 8 bases, and the junction held 11 bases outside the gene matches.

The chain joins TRBV24-1 to TRBJ1-2, with TRBD1 as a possible D gene (6 bases). The CDR3 runs 13 residues. In germline, CDR1 is KGHDR, CDR2 SFDVKD. Trimming shortened V by 7 bases and J by 1 base, and 9 bases separated the two germline ends. The DNA of the CDR3 is TGTGCCACCAGCCAGGACAGTAACTATGGCTACACCTTC. This translates into CATSQDSNYGYTF.

The chain recombines TRBV11-2 with TRBJ1-1, with 7 bases aligning to TRBD1. The germline V gene has CDR1 SGHAT and CDR2 FQNNGV. With 5 bases clipped from V and 1 base from J, the junction kept 10 bases outside the gene matches. This CDR3 is 16 amino acids long. The DNA for the CDR3 is TGTGCCAGCAGCAAACCGACAGGGTCAAGGAACACTGAAGCTTTCTTT. It is translated as CASSKPTGSRNTEAFF.

This clone has just one count. The rearrangement links TRBV29-1 to TRBJ1-6; the D gene is possibly TRBD1 (6 bases). This CDR3 is built from 13 residues. CDR1 and CDR2 from the germline V gene are SQVTM and ANQGSEA. Trimming cost V 7 bases and J 6 bases, with 13 bases left between them. The CDR3 DNA follows: TGCAGCGCCCGGGACACCGCTAATTCACCCCTCCACTTT. Residues: CSARDTANSPLHF.

The chain is built from TRBV12-3 or TRBV12-4 and TRBJ1-1; D uncertain. The V end was cut by 6 bases, the J end by 4 bases, with 12 bases between. The CDR3 is 13 residues long. The CDR3 DNA sequence: TGTGCCAGCAGCACCGTTCGGGGCACTGAAGCTTTCTTT. Translated: CASSTVRGTEAFF.

This clone was picked up a small number of times. This chain joins TRBV5-1 and TRBJ1-1; D is perhaps TRBD1 (5 bases). The CDR3 has 14 amino acids. Germline assignment: CDR1 SGHRS and CDR2 YFSETQ. Trimming left V 4 bases short and J 7 bases short, with 17 bases between. Written as DNA, the CDR3 is TGCGCCAGCAGCATTCGGGGGGAAGGTATTGAAGCTTTCTTT. Its protein product is CASSIRGEGIEAFF.

This chain uses TRBV4-1 with TRBJ2-7; tentative D call: TRBD2 (7 bases). Between the trimmed V and J ends, which lost 1 base and 12 bases, there was a span of 13 bases. Germline loops: CDR1 MGHRA, CDR2 YSYEKL. The CDR3 is 12 residues long. The CDR3 reads CASSQVRGGPYF. As DNA, the CDR3 is TGCGCCAGCAGCCAAGTTAGGGGGGGTCCGTACTTC.

CDR3 sequence (DNA): TGTGCCAGCAGCACCGGGACAGGGGTCAATCAGCCCCAGCATTTT. It specifies CASSTGTGVNQPQHF. The chain combines TRBV11-3 with TRBJ1-5, with 10 bases that match TRBD1. CDR1 is SGHNT and CDR2 is YENEEA in the germline V gene. CDR3 size: 15 residues. J was trimmed by 3 bases and V by 5 bases; bases with no gene match: 4.

The chain is built from TRBV27 and TRBJ1-4; 9 bases agree with TRBD1. The CDR3 has 16 amino acids. The V segment lost 8 bases and the J segment 2 bases; nucleotides outside the gene matches: 9. Germline-derived CDR1 and CDR2 are MNHEY and SMNVEV (reference sequence). The CDR3 DNA sequence: TGTGCCAGCTCACAGGGGGCGGGTGGGACTAATGAAAAACTGTTTTTT. Its protein is CASSQGAGGTNEKLFF.

For this clone: Other nucleotide sequences from this sample produce the same CDR3. The CDR3 is CASSQGSGNYGYTF. The CDR3, as DNA: TGTGCCAGCAGCCAAGGTTCAGGCAACTATGGCTACACCTTC. The chain joins TRBV3-1 (or the pseudogene TRBV3-2) to TRBJ1-2; D is ambiguous. The CDR3 is made up of 14 amino acids. The germline gives CDR1 LGHDT, CDR2 YNNKEL (reference sequence). V lost 1 base to trimming and J lost 2 bases, with 8 bases between them.

This chain links TRBV5-1 with TRBJ1-2; TRBD1 might be the D (5 bases). This CDR3 has 14 residues. The V gene lost 4 bases and the J gene lost 7 bases, with 17 bases spanning the gap. The germline CDR1 and CDR2 sequences are SGHRS and YFSETQ. For the CDR3, the DNA is TGCGCCAGCAGCCTAGCCGGGGGAGGGCTTGGCTACACCTTC. It encodes CASSLAGGGLGYTF.

The rearrangement links TRBV7-2 to TRBJ1-3, with 8 bases lining up with TRBD1. The CDR3 runs to 18 residues. CDR1 SGHTA and CDR2 FQGNSA come from the germline V gene. With V trimmed by 1 base and J by 4 bases, 12 bases remained unmatched. In nucleotides, the CDR3 is TGTGCCAGCAGCTTAGGGCAGGGGGCCCACTGGGGAGGAAACACCATATATTTT. Translating it yields CASSLGQGAHWGGNTIYF.

The V call is TRBV9, the J call TRBJ1-2; 8 nucleotides align to TRBD1. Germline V gives CDR1 SGDLS, CDR2 YYNGEE. The CDR3 has 12 amino acids. V gave up 4 bases and J gave up 8 bases; unmatched junction bases: 4. The CDR3 region is CASSMTGAGYTF. In DNA, the CDR3 is TGTGCCAGCAGCATGACAGGGGCCGGCTACACCTTC. The complete variable domain, with remaining parts taken from reference TRBV9 and TRBJ1-2, reads DSGVTQTPKHLITATGQRVTLRCSPRSGDLSVYWYQQSLDQGLQFLIQYYNGEERAKGNILERFSAQQFPDLHSELNLSSLELGDSALYFCASSMTGAGYTFGSGTRLTVV.

The J gene is TRBJ1-6, the V gene TRBV7-8, with a possible D match to TRBD1 (6 bases). V shed 11 bases and J shed 6 bases, with 20 bases lying between them. The germline gives CDR1 SGHVS, CDR2 FQNEAQ. This CDR3 has 15 amino acids. Here the CDR3 reads CASSGVSGANSPLHF. The DNA for the CDR3 is TGTGCCTCCAGCGGAGTATCAGGGGCTAATTCACCCCTCCACTTT.

CDR3 residues: CASSDDRVYNEQFF. The DNA for the CDR3 is TGTGCCAGCAGTGACGACAGAGTTTACAATGAGCAGTTCTTC. The chain is built from TRBV6-1 and TRBJ2-1, with TRBD1 as a possible D gene (5 bases). The CDR3 consists of 14 residues. Trimming removed 3 bases from V and 4 bases from J, with 10 bases in between. CDR1 MNHNS and CDR2 SASEGT come from the germline V gene.

The rearrangement joins TRBV30 to TRBJ1-1; D not certain. CDR1 GTSNPN and CDR2 SVGIG come from the germline V gene (reference sequence). The V and J ends lost 1 base and 8 bases respectively, with 8 bases between them. The CDR3 contains 11 residues. CDR3 DNA: TGTGCCTGGAGTGCGAACAGCGAAGCTTTCTTT. It is translated as CAWSANSEAFF.

The J gene is TRBJ1-2, the V gene TRBV2; D is uncertain. The CDR3 spans 12 residues. Germline CDR1 and CDR2: SNHLY and FYNNEI. Trimming took off 3 bases at V and 4 bases at J, with 6 bases between the two ends. The DNA for the CDR3 is TGTGCCAGCAGTGAGTCAGGCTATGGCTACACCTTC. This encodes CASSESGYGYTF.

V is TRBV6-5 and J is TRBJ1-6, with D maybe TRBD1 (6 bases). Trimming stripped 6 bases from V and 6 bases from J, with 15 bases between. This CDR3 is built from 15 residues. Germline V gene lookup returns CDR1 MNHEY and CDR2 SVGAGI. The chain's CDR3 is CASRGGASSNSPLHF. The CDR3 nucleotides are TGTGCCAGCAGGGGGGGGGCCTCGAGTAATTCACCCCTCCACTTT.